The 30 T cell receptor beta chains below were found in one sample sequenced in a study of T cell responses to AZD1222 COVID-19 vaccine. TCRdb's copy holds only in-frame clones and misses some; the assay was immunoSEQ multiplex PCR. Counted here are 120,000 to 150,000 clones, over 85% occurring once; the ten biggest clones make up under 2%. The sequences come from peripheral blood, collected 28 days after the second AZD1222 dose. These receptors all come from an adult who received the AZD1222 COVID-19 vaccine.

The chain carries TRBV5-1 and TRBJ1-2; D is undetermined. This CDR3 has 12 residues. Germline CDR1 and CDR2: SGHRS and YFSETQ. The ends were cut back, 0 bases at V and 2 bases at J, with 2 bases in the middle. The CDR3 DNA reads TGCGCCAGCAGCTTGGAGAACTATGGCTACACCTTC. Protein product: CASSLENYGYTF.

This clone was seen once. V is TRBV19 and J is TRBJ2-1, with D possibly being TRBD1 or TRBD2 (6 bases each). The ends were cut back, 1 base at V and 8 bases at J, with 12 bases in the middle. This CDR3 comprises 14 residues. Germline V gene lookup returns CDR1 LNHDA and CDR2 SQIVND (reference sequence). Here the CDR3 reads CASSIGGGRDEQFF. The CDR3 bases are TGTGCCAGTAGTATAGGAGGGGGGCGGGATGAGCAGTTCTTC. Complete variable domain (other parts from reference TRBV19 and TRBJ2-1): DGGITQSPKYLFRKEGQNVTLSCEQNLNHDAMYWYRQDPGQGLRLIYYSQIVNDFQKGDIAEGYSVSREKKESFPLTVTSAQKNPTAFYLCASSIGGGRDEQFFGPGTRLTVL.

J is TRBJ2-1 and V is TRBV4-2, with TRBD2 identical over 10 bases. The germline V gene has CDR1 LGHNA and CDR2 YNFKEQ. Germline trimming cut 3 bases from V and 5 bases from J; bases unmatched to any gene: 10. This CDR3 has 17 amino acids. CDR3 DNA sequence: TGTGCCAGCAGCCACGCCTCACTAGCGGGAAGCGACAATGAGCAGTTCTTC. This gives the protein CASSHASLAGSDNEQFF.

The genes are TRBV27 and TRBJ2-2, with D uncertain. Germline CDR1 and CDR2: MNHEY and SMNVEV (reference sequence). This CDR3 has 14 amino acids. V was clipped by 3 bases and J by 8 bases, with 13 bases between them. CDR3 sequence (DNA): TGTGCCAGCAGTTTCAGGCAGACGAAGGGGGAGCTGTTTTTT. It translates to CASSFRQTKGELFF.

The chain uses TRBV11-2 and TRBJ2-1; 7 nucleotides line up with TRBD1. The V gene's germline CDR1 is SGHAT and CDR2 FQNNGV. Losses at the gene ends were 5 bases for V and 5 bases for J; bases not matched to a gene: 12. The CDR3 is 16 amino acids. This CDR3 reads CASSPRRQGRNNEQFF. DNA for the CDR3: TGTGCCAGCAGCCCCCGCAGACAGGGAAGGAACAATGAGCAGTTCTTC.

The rearrangement links TRBV19 to TRBJ1-2, with 8 bases matching TRBD1. The CDR3 has 14 residues. Trimming cost V 5 bases and J 3 bases; bases outside gene matches: 5. The germline V gene encodes CDR1 LNHDA and CDR2 SQIVND (reference sequence). The CDR3, as DNA: TGTGCCAGTAGTCCCCGGACAGGGTACTATGGCTACACCTTC. It translates to CASSPRTGYYGYTF. The complete variable domain, with remaining parts taken from reference TRBV19 and TRBJ1-2, reads DGGITQSPKYLFRKEGQNVTLSCEQNLNHDAMYWYRQDPGQGLRLIYYSQIVNDFQKGDIAEGYSVSREKKESFPLTVTSAQKNPTAFYLCASSPRTGYYGYTFGSGTRLTVV.

This sequence joins TRBV6-5 and TRBJ1-6, with TRBD1 matching 7 bases. V gave up 6 bases and J gave up 7 bases; unmatched junction bases: 6. The germline V gene has CDR1 MNHEY and CDR2 SVGAGI. The CDR3 is 14 residues long. CDR3 DNA: TGTGCCAGCAGAACCGGGACAGACAATTCACCCCTCCACTTT. This translates into CASRTGTDNSPLHF.

Worth noting for this clone: At one end the junction does not follow the germline gene, possibly because of a read error. The V call is TRBV6-5, the J call TRBJ1-5; TRBD1 is a possible D gene (6 bases). The CDR3 is 15 residues long. Germline V gene sequence: CDR1 MNHEY, CDR2 SVGAGI. CDR3 DNA: TGTGCCAGCAGTTACTCGTCCGGGGGCAAGCAGCCCCAGCATTTT. It specifies CASSYSSGGKQPQHF.

The chain uses TRBV7-2 and TRBJ2-7, with D possibly being TRBD2 (6 bases). V was pared by 3 bases and J by 3 bases, with 12 bases between. The CDR3 totals 14 residues. The germline gives CDR1 SGHTA, CDR2 FQGNSA. Here the CDR3 reads CASSFSRDHYEQYF. CDR3 sequence (DNA): TGTGCCAGCAGCTTCTCGCGGGATCACTACGAGCAGTACTTC.

The CDR3 reads CASSPQRRTGGYEQYF. For the CDR3, the DNA is TGTGCCAGCAGCCCCCAGCGTAGGACAGGGGGCTACGAGCAGTACTTC. The chain joins TRBV5-6 to TRBJ2-7, with TRBD1 matching 10 bases. In germline, CDR1 is SGHDT, CDR2 YYEEEE. CDR3 length equals 16 residues. After removal of 4 bases from V and 3 bases from J, the junction contained 10 bases not matched to a gene.

In DNA, the CDR3 is TGTGCCAGCAGCCTTCAGACGGCCGCTAACTATGGCTACACCTTC. Protein product: CASSLQTAANYGYTF. The V gene is TRBV9, the J gene TRBJ1-2; unclear D gene. The V end was cut by 4 bases, the J end by 0 bases, with 13 bases between. The CDR3 loop spans 15 amino acids. From germline, CDR1 is SGDLS and CDR2 YYNGEE.

The chain combines TRBV7-9 with TRBJ2-1; 7 nucleotides align to TRBD2. This CDR3 spans 13 amino acids. CDR1 and CDR2 from the germline V gene are SEHNR and FQNEAQ (reference sequence). V lost 6 bases to trimming and J lost 5 bases; unmatched junction nucleotides: 4. CDR3 DNA: TGTGCCAGCAGGGATCGGGGGGACAATGAGCAGTTCTTC. This encodes CASRDRGDNEQFF.

This clone was picked up a small number of times. The chain uses TRBV7-2 and TRBJ1-2; D is ambiguous. The germline V gene encodes CDR1 SGHTA and CDR2 FQGNSA. This CDR3 has 11 residues. The ends were cut back, 2 bases at V and 7 bases at J, with 5 bases in the middle. The CDR3 nucleotides are TGTGCCAGCAGCTTAACAGTTGGCTACACCTTC. This gives the protein CASSLTVGYTF.

This rearrangement joins TRBV6-2 or TRBV6-3 to TRBJ2-7, with 11 bases lining up with TRBD2. The CDR3 consists of 16 residues. V gave up 6 bases and J gave up 0 bases; unmatched junction bases: 7. CDR1 and CDR2 from the germline V gene are MNHEY and SVGEGT. DNA of the CDR3: TGTGCCAGCAGCCTAGGGACTAGCGGTCTCTCCTACGAGCAGTACTTC. Translating it yields CASSLGTSGLSYEQYF.

A note on this clone: The same CDR3 also results from other DNA sequences found in this sample. This chain uses TRBV4-1 with TRBJ1-1; tentative D call: TRBD1 (5 bases). This CDR3 comprises 12 residues. Germline CDR1 and CDR2: MGHRA and YSYEKL. V was clipped by 1 base and J by 10 bases, with 10 bases between them. CDR3 loop: CASSQGGEGAFF. In DNA form, the CDR3 reads TGCGCCAGCAGCCAAGGAGGGGAGGGAGCTTTCTTT.

V and J are TRBV3-1 (or the pseudogene TRBV3-2) and TRBJ2-3, with no clear D. The germline V gene encodes CDR1 LGHDT and CDR2 YNNKEL (reference sequence). V shed 5 bases and J shed 3 bases, with 27 bases lying between them. CDR3 length equals 19 residues. DNA for the CDR3: TGTGCCAGCAGCTACAGAGCGTATGGCGGATCGGTGCGGACAGATACGCAGTATTTT. It specifies CASSYRAYGGSVRTDTQYF.

The chain employs TRBV12-5 and TRBJ2-1, with D uncertain. CDR3 length: 10 residues. With 5 bases removed from V and 9 bases from J, the gap between germline ends came to 5 bases. Germline V CDR1 and CDR2: LGHNT, FRNRAP. CDR3 region: CASGPGEQFF. CDR3 nucleotides: TGTGCTAGTGGTCCTGGTGAGCAGTTCTTC.

The rearrangement links TRBV4-3 to TRBJ2-2; D ambiguous. Trimming took off 3 bases at V and 0 bases at J, with 11 bases between the two ends. The length of the CDR3 is 16 residues. Germline V CDR1 and CDR2: LGHNA, YSLEER. The CDR3 is CASSQFGVSNTGELFF. The DNA for the CDR3 is TGCGCCAGCAGCCAGTTCGGCGTCTCGAACACCGGGGAGCTGTTTTTT.

The chain is built from TRBV28 and TRBJ1-5; 10 bases match TRBD1. The ends lost 7 bases at V and 2 bases at J; junction bases unmatched: 8. Germline V gene lookup returns CDR1 MDHEN and CDR2 SYDVKM. The CDR3 length is 16 residues. The CDR3 DNA follows: TGTGCCAGCAACCTCGCCGGGACAGGGGGCAATCAGCCCCAGCATTTT. Translated, it gives CASNLAGTGGNQPQHF.

The V gene is TRBV4-1, the J gene TRBJ2-3, with a tentative D call TRBD2 (6 bases). CDR1 is MGHRA and CDR2 is YSYEKL in the germline V gene. V gave up 4 bases and J gave up 0 bases, with 8 bases separating them. This CDR3 has 14 amino acids. The CDR3 protein is CASSPGTSTDTQYF. CDR3 sequence (DNA): TGCGCCAGCAGCCCCGGGACTAGCACAGATACGCAGTATTTT.

This clone was recorded only once. The V gene is TRBV7-9, the J gene TRBJ2-2; TRBD1 agrees at 9 bases. The CDR3 length is 15 residues. Trimming took 7 bases from V and 4 from J; bases not matched to a gene: 7. CDR1 and CDR2 (germline): SEHNR, FQNEAQ (reference sequence). The CDR3 region is CASNRDRVGTGELFF. CDR3 nucleotide sequence: TGTGCCAGCAACAGGGACAGGGTTGGCACCGGGGAGCTGTTTTTT.

The chain uses TRBV6-2 or TRBV6-3 and TRBJ1-1, with a tentative D call TRBD1 (6 bases). Germline CDR1 reads MNHEY; CDR2 reads SVGEGT. V was pared by 4 bases and J by 11 bases, with 14 bases between. The CDR3 extends over 12 amino acids. CDR3 DNA: TGTGCCAGCAGTTGGAGCAGGGGCTACGCTTTCTTT. It translates to CASSWSRGYAFF.

The V call is TRBV25-1, the J call TRBJ2-7; 8 nucleotides align to TRBD1. CDR3 length equals 15 residues. V gave up 3 bases and J gave up 3 bases; unmatched junction bases: 7. The germline CDR1 and CDR2 sequences are MGHDK and SYGVNS. The CDR3 nucleotides are TGTGCCAGCAGTGACGGACAGGGAGTTGGCTACGAGCAGTACTTC. The encoded protein is CASSDGQGVGYEQYF.

The V call is TRBV6-5, the J call TRBJ1-2, with D possibly matching TRBD1 (5 bases). This CDR3 comprises 16 residues. The germline V gene encodes CDR1 MNHEY and CDR2 SVGAGI. V gave up 0 bases and J gave up 4 bases, with 15 bases separating them. CDR3 amino acids: CASSYSKWGPSYGYTF. The CDR3 coding sequence is TGTGCCAGCAGTTACTCGAAATGGGGCCCCAGCTATGGCTACACCTTC.

The J gene is TRBJ1-4, the V gene TRBV10-2; 8 bases are a match to TRBD1. The CDR3 loop spans 14 amino acids. J gave up 1 base and V 10 bases, and 5 bases lay outside the gene matches. CDR1 and CDR2 from the germline V gene are WSHSY and SAAADI. The CDR3 DNA sequence: TGCGCCACTGGACAGGGCGAAACTAATGAAAAACTGTTTTTT. Translated: CATGQGETNEKLFF.

The V gene is TRBV15, the J gene TRBJ1-5; no reliable D call. The V end was cut by 3 bases, the J end by 1 base, with 10 bases between. The germline V gene encodes CDR1 LNHNV and CDR2 YYDKDF (reference sequence). The CDR3 has 15 amino acids. CDR3 region: CATSSRRGSNQPQHF. Written as DNA, the CDR3 is TGTGCCACCAGCAGTAGGAGAGGGAGCAATCAGCCCCAGCATTTT.

This chain links TRBV7-9 with TRBJ2-5, with TRBD1 identical over 9 bases. Unmatched junction bases numbered 8, after V lost 5 bases and J lost 1 base. CDR1 and CDR2 from the germline V gene are SEHNR and FQNEAQ (reference sequence). This CDR3 spans 16 amino acids. CDR3 in DNA: TGTGCCAGCAGCCCTCGACAGGGGGTCCTCCAAGAGACCCAGTACTTC. The encoded protein is CASSPRQGVLQETQYF.

The chain combines TRBV27 with TRBJ1-5; no firm D call. Trimming shortened V by 5 bases and J by 2 bases, and 13 bases separated the two germline ends. The germline gives CDR1 MNHEY, CDR2 SMNVEV (reference sequence). The CDR3 is 15 amino acids. The CDR3 region has the DNA TGTGCCAGCAGTCAAGGACCTCAGCGCAATCAGCCCCAGCATTTT. Translation gives CASSQGPQRNQPQHF.

In DNA, the CDR3 is TGTGCCAGCAGCCCAACTCTCCTAAGGACAGGGGAGATCACCGGGGAGCTGTTTTTT. Translated: CASSPTLLRTGEITGELFF. This chain joins TRBV7-2 and TRBJ2-2; 9 bases are a match to TRBD1. The length of the CDR3 is 19 residues. Germline V gene sequence: CDR1 SGHTA, CDR2 FQGNSA. V gave up 5 bases and J gave up 4 bases; unmatched junction bases: 17. Variable domain in full (rest from reference TRBV7-2 and TRBJ2-2): GAGVSQSPSNKVTEKGKDVELRCDPISGHTALYWYRQSLGQGLEFLIYFQGNSAPDKSGLPSDRFSAERTGGSVSTLTIQRTQQEDSAVYLCASSPTLLRTGEITGELFFGEGSRLTVL.

V and J are TRBV4-3 and TRBJ2-1, with 11 positions matching TRBD2. With 0 bases clipped from V and 0 bases from J, the junction kept 7 bases outside the gene matches. CDR3 length equals 19 residues. Per the germline V gene, CDR1 is LGHNA and CDR2 is YSLEER. CDR3 DNA sequence: TGCGCCAGCAGCCAAGATTTGGGCCTAGCGGGAGGCTCCTACAATGAGCAGTTCTTC. Residues: CASSQDLGLAGGSYNEQFF.